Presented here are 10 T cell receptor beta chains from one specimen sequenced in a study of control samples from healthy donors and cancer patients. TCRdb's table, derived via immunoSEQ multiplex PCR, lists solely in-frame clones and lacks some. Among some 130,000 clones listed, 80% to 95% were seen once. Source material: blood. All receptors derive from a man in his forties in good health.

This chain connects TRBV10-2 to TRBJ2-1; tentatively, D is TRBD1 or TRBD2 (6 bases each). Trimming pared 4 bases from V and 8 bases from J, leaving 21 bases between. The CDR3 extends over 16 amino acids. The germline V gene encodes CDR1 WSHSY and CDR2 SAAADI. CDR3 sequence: CASSATAGTSGHEQFF. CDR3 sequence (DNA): TGCGCCAGCAGTGCTACCGCCGGGACAAGCGGGCATGAGCAGTTCTTC.

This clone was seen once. CDR3 loop: CASGTSGGADSYEQYF. CDR3 in DNA: TGTGCCAGCGGGACTAGCGGGGGGGCCGATTCCTACGAGCAGTACTTC. The rearrangement uses TRBV2 and TRBJ2-7; 16 bases agree with TRBD2. Germline V gene sequence: CDR1 SNHLY, CDR2 FYNNEI. Losses at the gene ends were 8 bases for V and 1 base for J; bases not matched to a gene: 5. This CDR3 region has 16 residues.

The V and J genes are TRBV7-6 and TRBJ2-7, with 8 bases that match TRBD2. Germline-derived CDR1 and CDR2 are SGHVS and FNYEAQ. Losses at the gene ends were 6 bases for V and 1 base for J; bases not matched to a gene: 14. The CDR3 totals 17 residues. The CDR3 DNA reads TGTGCCAGCAGTCTCCTTGGTAGCGGGGTGGGTTCCTACGAGCAGTACTTC. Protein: CASSLLGSGVGSYEQYF.

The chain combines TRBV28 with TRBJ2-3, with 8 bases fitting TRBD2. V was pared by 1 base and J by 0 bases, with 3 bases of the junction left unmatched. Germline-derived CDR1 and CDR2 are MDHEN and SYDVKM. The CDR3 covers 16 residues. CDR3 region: CASSLYGGASTDTQYF. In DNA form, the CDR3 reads TGTGCCAGCAGTTTATACGGGGGGGCGAGCACAGATACGCAGTATTTT.

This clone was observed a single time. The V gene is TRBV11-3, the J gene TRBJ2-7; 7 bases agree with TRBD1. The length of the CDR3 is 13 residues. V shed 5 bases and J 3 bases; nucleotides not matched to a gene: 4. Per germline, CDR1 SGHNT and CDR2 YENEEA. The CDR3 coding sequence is TGTGCCAGCAGCCGGGACAGCTACTACGAGCAGTACTTC. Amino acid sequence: CASSRDSYYEQYF. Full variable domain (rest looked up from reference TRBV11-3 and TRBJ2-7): EAGVVQSPRYKIIEKKQPVAFWCNPISGHNTLYWYLQNLGQGPELLIRYENEEAVDDSQLPKDRFSAERLKGVDSTLKIQPAELGDSAVYLCASSRDSYYEQYFGPGTRLTVT.

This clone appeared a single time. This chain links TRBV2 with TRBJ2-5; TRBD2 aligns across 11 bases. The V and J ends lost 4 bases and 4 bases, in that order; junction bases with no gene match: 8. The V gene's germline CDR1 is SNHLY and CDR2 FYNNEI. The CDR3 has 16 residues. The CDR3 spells CASSGDSGGATETQYF. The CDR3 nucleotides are TGTGCCAGCAGTGGGGATAGCGGGGGGGCCACAGAGACCCAGTACTTC.

This CDR3 is CASSRGLSEQYF. CDR3 nucleotide sequence: TGTGCCAGTAGTCGGGGTCTATCCGAGCAGTACTTC. The V gene is TRBV12-3 or TRBV12-4, the J gene TRBJ2-7, with TRBD2 as a possible D gene (5 bases). V lost 9 bases and J 6 bases, leaving 15 bases between the germline ends. This CDR3 is built from 12 residues.

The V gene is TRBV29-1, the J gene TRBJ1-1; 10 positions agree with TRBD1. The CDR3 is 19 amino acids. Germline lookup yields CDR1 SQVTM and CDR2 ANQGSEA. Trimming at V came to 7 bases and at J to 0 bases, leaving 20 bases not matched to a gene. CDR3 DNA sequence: TGCAGCGCATGGGGACAGGGGAAGGGAAAAAGCGCCATGAACACTGAAGCTTTCTTT. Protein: CSAWGQGKGKSAMNTEAFF.

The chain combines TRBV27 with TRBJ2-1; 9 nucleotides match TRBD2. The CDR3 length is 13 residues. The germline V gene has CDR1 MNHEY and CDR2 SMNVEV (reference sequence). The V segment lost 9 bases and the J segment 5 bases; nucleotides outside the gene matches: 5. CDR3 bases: TGTGCCAGTATTAGCGGGGGACACAATGAGCAGTTCTTC. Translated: CASISGGHNEQFF.

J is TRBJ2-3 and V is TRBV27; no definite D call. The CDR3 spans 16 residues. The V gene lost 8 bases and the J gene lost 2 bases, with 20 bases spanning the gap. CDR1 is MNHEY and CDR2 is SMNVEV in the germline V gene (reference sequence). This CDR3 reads CASRSYNTATTDTQYF. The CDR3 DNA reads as TGTGCCAGCCGATCATACAACACGGCAACCACAGATACGCAGTATTTT.